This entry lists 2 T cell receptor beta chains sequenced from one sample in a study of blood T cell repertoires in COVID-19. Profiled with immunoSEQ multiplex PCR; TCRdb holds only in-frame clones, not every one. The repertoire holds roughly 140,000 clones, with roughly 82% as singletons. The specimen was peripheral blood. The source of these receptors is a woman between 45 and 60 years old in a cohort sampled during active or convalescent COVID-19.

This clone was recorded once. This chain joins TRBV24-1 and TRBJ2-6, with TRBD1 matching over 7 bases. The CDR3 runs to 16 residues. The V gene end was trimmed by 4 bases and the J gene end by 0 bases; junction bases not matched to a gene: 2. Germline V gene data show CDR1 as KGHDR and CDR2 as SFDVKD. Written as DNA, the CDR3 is TGTGCCACCAGTGACGGGGACAGCTCTGGGGCCAACGTCCTGACTTTC. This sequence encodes CATSDGDSSGANVLTF.

CDR3 sequence: CASSPVGDFEETQYF. The CDR3 nucleotides are TGTGCCAGCAGCCCCGTGGGGGACTTCGAAGAGACCCAGTACTTC. The rearrangement links TRBV11-1 to TRBJ2-5; D may be TRBD2 (6 bases). The germline CDR1 and CDR2 sequences are SGHAT and FQDESV (reference sequence). Trimming shortened V by 5 bases and J by 3 bases, and 16 bases separated the two germline ends. This CDR3 is built from 15 residues.